This T cell receptor (beta chain) was recorded in a study of blood T cell repertoires in COVID-19 (dated by TCRdb to 2020 to 2022). About the investigation overall: Collaborator samples came from the United States, Italy and Spain and covered acute and convalescent phases of COVID-19. The material from the prospective study consisted of cDNA or gDNA derived from T cells, B-cell-depleted T cells, or PBMCs. The dataset comprised deeply sampled blood TCRbeta repertoires from subjects exposed to, actively infected with, or recovered from COVID-19. A freely available public database, intended as a resource for researchers studying the immune response to SARS-CoV-2, is where the repertoires were released. Samples came from the ongoing ImmuneRACE study (first 160 participants) plus 1,254 subjects from 6 global collaborators. A de-identified subject ID, COVID-19 status, age in years and sex were almost always included in the sample metadata. Where HLA class I and class II types were available, the types were taken from metadata supplied by the sample provider, not from assay-based typing.

In the case of this clone: Its antigen remains undetermined. There are no base qualities to consult, and no much larger clone falls within one base.

Study-wide findings and limitations: The amount of clinical and demographic metadata varied by source and participant and was provided uncurated.

TCRbeta CDR3 regions were amplified from genomic DNA using the immunoSEQ Assay, a bias-controlled multiplex PCR. Concerning the study's data processing: Nucleated cell counts per sample were estimated from amplification of reference gene primers within the assay. Sequence reads were collapsed and filtered to measure the absolute abundance of every unique TCRbeta CDR3 rearrangement. For each sample, productive Simpson clonality was calculated by taking the square root of Simpson's diversity index across productive rearrangements. As stored in TCRdb, this immuneACCESS dataset retains in-frame rearrangements with V and J assigned. A fraction of the clones does not appear; measured against another copy, unresolved V genes explain less than half of the discrepancy, and the remainder lacks a known reason. For V, J and clone size, that table is used; D and trimming come from the DNA. This sample comprises around 280,000 clones, 70% to 90% of them detected only once. The ten largest clones represent around 2.1% of the sample.

V ends up 7 bases short and J 5 bases short, with an unmatched junction base count of 10. The CDR3 measures 13 amino acids from cysteine to phenylalanine. Only the CDR3 DNA stays, 39 bases, in frame from base 1. Reading the germline V gene gives CDR1 SQVTM and CDR2 ANQGSEA. A second Seattle source provided samples from volunteer blood donors who had recovered from COVID-19. The collaborating institutions used their own protocols to collect whole blood in K2EDTA tubes. For TCRbeta analysis, collaborators shipped samples in one of three forms: frozen whole blood, isolated PBMCs, or DNA extracted from either of those sample types.

Specimen: peripheral blood. The clonotype comes from a woman in her 30s who had recovered from COVID-19. The chain is encoded by TRBV29-1 joined to TRBJ1-1; 7 central bases correspond to TRBD1. The DNA reads TGCAGCGCCCCCGGAGGGGGCGGTACTGAAGCTTTCTTT. The resulting protein is CSAPGGGGTEAFF.